This T cell receptor beta chain was sequenced for a study of CD8 T cells in cerebrospinal fluid in Alzheimer's disease (dated by TCRdb to 2020 to 2022). About the investigation overall: CSF T cell clonal expansion was assessed with two single-cell approaches: plate-based nested PCR sequencing and droplet-based sequencing. Whether clonally expanded T cells were present in cerebrospinal fluid from healthy elderly individuals and from patients with neurodegenerative disease was tested. The droplet-based CSF analysis comparing patients with controls included 9 healthy controls (about 11,000 cells) and 9 patients with MCI or Alzheimer's disease (about 10,000 cells). The CSF gene-expression analysis, which included patients with Parkinson's disease, covered a total of roughly 25 samples. Findings and caveats that apply to the study as a whole: When the data were pooled, 4 of 6 Alzheimer's patients but only 1 of 10 healthy subjects had a highly expanded clone, defined as one making up at least 3% of TCRs. The authors cautioned that detecting EBV-specific TCRs in CSF does not establish a causal link between EBV and Alzheimer's disease. Only samples with detectable clones went into the overall clonality comparison: approximately 11 healthy, 5 MCI, 5 AD, and 6 PD. In patients with MCI or Alzheimer's disease, the biggest CSF clone accounted for a larger percentage of TCRs than in controls. The EBV-specific clones were neither the most highly expanded clones nor enriched among patients.

Every participant was in good physical condition and had no acute infectious disease. Neurodegeneration in patients was confirmed with biomarkers including neurofilament, amyloid-beta and tau. Live CSF cells for droplet-based sequencing were sorted with a live/dead marker. To pellet immune cells, CSF obtained by lumbar puncture was centrifuged at 300g. CSF samples were inspected for red blood cells, and any blood-contaminated sample was excluded. CSF cells were cryopreserved in freezing medium, frozen overnight at -80 degrees C, and subsequently stored in liquid nitrogen. CSF samples were stored for less than seven months before analysis. CDR1 and CDR2, looked up from the germline V gene (reference sequence), are MNHEY and SMNVEV. CDR3 length: 15 amino acids, cysteine to phenylalanine. The DNA is unrecorded. Libraries were made using 10x single-cell sequencing. CSF cells were profiled with 10X Genomics single-cell V(D)J and 5' gene-expression libraries. CSF single-cell TCR libraries were sequenced on an Illumina NextSeq550. Under the source paper's analysis protocol: After V(D)J reads were mapped to the vdj-GRCh38 alts ensemble 2.0.0 reference, the Cell Ranger vdj pipeline was used to analyse the reads. Cell barcodes sharing the same set of productive CDR3 nucleotide sequences were defined as clonotypes. To connect clonality with transcriptional profiles, clonotype information was added to the gene-expression metadata in Seurat v3.0. Any CSF cell with more than 1,800 genes, more than 7,500 UMIs or more than 10% mitochondrial reads was excluded. To identify TCRs with known antigen specificity, CDR3-beta sequences were compared against VDJdb. Network analysis of clone sharing used the R package qgraph and included only TCRs with complete alpha and beta chains. After reprocessing by TCRdb, each CDR3 protein sequence is one entry, and no DNA is given. TCRdb's processing, not the authors' own work, is the source of the V and J calls. The table for this sample records approximately 1,500 distinct CDR3 sequences. Around 19% of the sample is taken by the ten largest.

This clonotype ranks as medium-sized (0.01 to 0.1%) by frequency alone, as no count is recorded. Its antigen specificity is not known. Here the chain combines TRBV27 and TRBJ2-1; without DNA, the TCRdb call of TRBD2 cannot be checked. Input material: cerebrospinal fluid. The TCR sequence derives from a human donor with mild cognitive impairment. The CDR3 sequence is CASSLSGTSYNEQFF.